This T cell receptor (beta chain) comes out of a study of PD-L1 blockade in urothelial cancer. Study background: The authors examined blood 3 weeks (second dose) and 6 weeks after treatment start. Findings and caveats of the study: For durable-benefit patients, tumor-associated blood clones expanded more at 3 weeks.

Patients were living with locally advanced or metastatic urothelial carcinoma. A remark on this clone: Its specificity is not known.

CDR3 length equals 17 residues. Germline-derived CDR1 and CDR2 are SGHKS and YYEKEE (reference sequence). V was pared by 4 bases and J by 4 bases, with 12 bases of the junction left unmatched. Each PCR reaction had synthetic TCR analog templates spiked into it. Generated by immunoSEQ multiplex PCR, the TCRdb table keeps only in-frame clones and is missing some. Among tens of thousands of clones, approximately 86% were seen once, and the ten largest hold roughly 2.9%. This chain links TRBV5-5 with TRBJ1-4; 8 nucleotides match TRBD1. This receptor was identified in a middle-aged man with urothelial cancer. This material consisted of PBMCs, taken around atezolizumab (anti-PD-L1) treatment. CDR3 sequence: CASSPDRGLRFNEKLFF. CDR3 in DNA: TGTGCCAGCAGCCCTGACAGGGGCCTGCGTTTTAATGAAAAACTGTTTTTT. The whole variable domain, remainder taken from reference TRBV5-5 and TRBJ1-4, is DAGVTQSPTHLIKTRGQQVTLRCSPISGHKSVSWYQQVLGQGPQFIFQYYEKEERGRGNFPDRFSARQFPNYSSELNVNALLLGDSALYLCASSPDRGLRFNEKLFFGSGTQLSVL.